This T cell receptor beta chain was captured in a study of shared clonotypes between healthy human individuals. Broader study findings: Sorted-subset samples were not fully sequenced, rarefaction indicated. Sampling covered blood only; tissue repertoires likely differ.

The protocol was immunoSEQ multiplex PCR, while the TCRdb copy is restricted to in-frame clones and leaves out a portion. The sample contains about 530,000 clones, 90% to 96% of which appear only once. Caucasian adults residing in Nashville, Tennessee made up all the donors. In the case of this clone: Its antigen is unknown.

The sample comprised naive CD4+ T cells sorted from blood. Subset defined: CD45RA+ positively selected. The clonotype was recovered from a woman in her twenties or thirties in good health.

As DNA, the CDR3 is TGTGCCAGCAGCTCCGGGACAGGATATGAAAAACTGTTTTTT. Residues: CASSSGTGYEKLFF. The chain employs TRBV6-5 and TRBJ1-4; 8 bases are shared with TRBD1. V was clipped by 6 bases and J by 6 bases; unmatched bases: 6. The CDR3 length is 14 residues. Germline values: CDR1 MNHEY, CDR2 SVGAGI.